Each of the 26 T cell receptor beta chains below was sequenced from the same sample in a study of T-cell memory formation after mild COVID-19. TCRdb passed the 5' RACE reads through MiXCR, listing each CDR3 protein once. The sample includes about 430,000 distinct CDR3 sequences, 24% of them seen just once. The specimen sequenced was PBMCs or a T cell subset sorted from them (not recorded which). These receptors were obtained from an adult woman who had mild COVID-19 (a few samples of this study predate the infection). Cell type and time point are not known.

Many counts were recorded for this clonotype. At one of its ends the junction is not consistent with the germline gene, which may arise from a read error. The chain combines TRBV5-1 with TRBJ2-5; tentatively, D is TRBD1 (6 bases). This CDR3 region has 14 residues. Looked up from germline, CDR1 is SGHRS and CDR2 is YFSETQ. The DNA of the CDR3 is TGTGCCAGCAGTCTCGGGACATCAGGAGAGACCCAGTACTTC. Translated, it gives CASSLGTSGETQYF.

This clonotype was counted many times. The CDR3 here is CASSFRGHSNQPQHF. The CDR3 DNA follows: TGTGCCAGCAGTTTCAGGGGACATAGCAATCAGCCCCAGCATTTT. The chain couples TRBV12-3 or TRBV12-4 to TRBJ1-5, with TRBD1 as a possible D gene (6 bases). This CDR3 is built from 15 residues. The V end was cut by 3 bases, the J end by 0 bases, with 9 bases between.

For the CDR3, the DNA is TGTGCCAGCAGTCTGGGACAGGCCATTTATGGCTACACCTTC. It translates to CASSLGQAIYGYTF. The chain carries TRBV6-2 or TRBV6-3 and TRBJ1-2; TRBD1 matches at 8 bases. CDR1 is MNHEY, CDR2 SVGEGT, per germline. J gave up 5 bases and V 5 bases, and 7 bases lay outside the gene matches. The CDR3 loop spans 14 amino acids.

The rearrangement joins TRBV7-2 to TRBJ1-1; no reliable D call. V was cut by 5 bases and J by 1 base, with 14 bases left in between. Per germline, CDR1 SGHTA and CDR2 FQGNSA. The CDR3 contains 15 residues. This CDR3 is CASSRVELPNTEAFF. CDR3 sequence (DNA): TGTGCCAGCAGCCGGGTAGAGTTACCGAACACTGAAGCTTTCTTT.

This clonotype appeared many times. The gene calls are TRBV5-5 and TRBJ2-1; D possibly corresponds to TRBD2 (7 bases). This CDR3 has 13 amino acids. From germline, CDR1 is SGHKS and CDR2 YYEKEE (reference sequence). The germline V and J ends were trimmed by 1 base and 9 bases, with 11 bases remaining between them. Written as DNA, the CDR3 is TGTGCCAGCAGCTTGAGGGGGGGTGGTGAGCAGTTCTTC. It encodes CASSLRGGGEQFF.

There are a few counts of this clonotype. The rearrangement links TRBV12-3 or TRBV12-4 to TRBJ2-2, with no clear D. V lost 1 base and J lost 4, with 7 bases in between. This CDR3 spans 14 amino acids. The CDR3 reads CASSLVPTTGELFF. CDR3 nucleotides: TGTGCCAGCAGTTTAGTCCCCACCACCGGGGAGCTGTTTTTT.

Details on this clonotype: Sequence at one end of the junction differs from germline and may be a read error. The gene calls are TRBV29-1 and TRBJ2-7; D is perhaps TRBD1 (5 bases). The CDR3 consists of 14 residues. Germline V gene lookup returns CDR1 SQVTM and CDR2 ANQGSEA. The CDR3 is CSVEVAGQSYEQYF. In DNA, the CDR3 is TGCAGCGTGGAAGTGGCAGGGCAATCCTACGAGCAGTACTTC.

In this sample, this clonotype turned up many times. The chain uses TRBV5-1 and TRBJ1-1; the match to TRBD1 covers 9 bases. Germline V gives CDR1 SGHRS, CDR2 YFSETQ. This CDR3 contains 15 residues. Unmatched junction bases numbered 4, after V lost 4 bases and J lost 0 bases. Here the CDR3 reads CASSDRQGVNTEAFF. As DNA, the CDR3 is TGCGCCAGCAGCGACAGACAGGGGGTGAACACTGAAGCTTTCTTT.

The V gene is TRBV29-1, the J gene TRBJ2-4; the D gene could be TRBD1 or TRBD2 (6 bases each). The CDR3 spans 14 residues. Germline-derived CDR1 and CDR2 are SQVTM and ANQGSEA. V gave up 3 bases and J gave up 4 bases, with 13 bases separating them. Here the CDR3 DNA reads TGCAGCGTTGATGGGGGGCGCGGTAAAAACATTCAGTACTTC. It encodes CSVDGGRGKNIQYF.

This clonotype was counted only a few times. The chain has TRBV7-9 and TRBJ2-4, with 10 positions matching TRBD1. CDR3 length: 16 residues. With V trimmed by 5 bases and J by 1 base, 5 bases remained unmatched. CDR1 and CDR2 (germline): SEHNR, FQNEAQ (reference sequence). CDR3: CASSPPGQGAKNIQYF. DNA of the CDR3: TGTGCCAGCAGCCCTCCGGGACAGGGGGCCAAAAACATTCAGTACTTC.

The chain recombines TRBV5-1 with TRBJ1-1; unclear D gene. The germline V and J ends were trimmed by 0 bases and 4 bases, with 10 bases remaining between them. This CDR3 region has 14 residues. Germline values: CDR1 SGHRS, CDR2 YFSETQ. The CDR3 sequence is CASSLARRATEAFF. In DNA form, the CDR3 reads TGCGCCAGCAGCTTGGCCCGAAGGGCCACTGAAGCTTTCTTT.

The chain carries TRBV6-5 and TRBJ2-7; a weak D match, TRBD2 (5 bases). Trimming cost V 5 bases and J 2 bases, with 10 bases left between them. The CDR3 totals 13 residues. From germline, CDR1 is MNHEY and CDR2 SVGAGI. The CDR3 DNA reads TGTGCCAGCAGTCTTAGCGTTACCTACGAGCAGTACTTC. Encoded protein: CASSLSVTYEQYF.

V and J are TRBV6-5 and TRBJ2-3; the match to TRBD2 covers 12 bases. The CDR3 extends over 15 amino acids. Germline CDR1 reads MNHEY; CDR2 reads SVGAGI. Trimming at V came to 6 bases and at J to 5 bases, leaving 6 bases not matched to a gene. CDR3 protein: CASSRLAGEVDTQYF. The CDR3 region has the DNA TGTGCCAGCAGCCGACTAGCGGGGGAGGTAGATACGCAGTATTTT.

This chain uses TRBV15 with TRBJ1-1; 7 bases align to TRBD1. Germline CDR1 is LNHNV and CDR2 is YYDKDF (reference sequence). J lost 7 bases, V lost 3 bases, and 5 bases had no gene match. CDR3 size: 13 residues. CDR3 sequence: CATSSLGTDEAFF. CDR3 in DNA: TGTGCCACCAGCAGCCTGGGGACAGATGAAGCTTTCTTT.

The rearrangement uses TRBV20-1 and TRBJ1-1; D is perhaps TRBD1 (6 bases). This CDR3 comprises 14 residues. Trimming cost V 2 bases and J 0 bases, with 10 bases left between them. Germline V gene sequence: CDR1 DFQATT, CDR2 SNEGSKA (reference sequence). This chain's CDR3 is CSARIRTVNTEAFF. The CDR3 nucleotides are TGCAGTGCTAGAATCCGGACAGTGAACACTGAAGCTTTCTTT.

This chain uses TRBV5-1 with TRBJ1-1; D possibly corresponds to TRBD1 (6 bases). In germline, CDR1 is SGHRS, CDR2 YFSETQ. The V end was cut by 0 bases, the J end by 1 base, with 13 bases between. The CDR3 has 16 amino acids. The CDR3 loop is CASSLVPQGRNTEAFF. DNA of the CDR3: TGCGCCAGCAGCTTGGTACCACAGGGCCGGAACACTGAAGCTTTCTTT.

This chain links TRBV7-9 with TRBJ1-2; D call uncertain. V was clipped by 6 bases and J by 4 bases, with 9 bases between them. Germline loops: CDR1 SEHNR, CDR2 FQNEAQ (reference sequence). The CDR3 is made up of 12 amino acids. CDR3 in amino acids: CASRRLGYGYTF. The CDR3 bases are TGTGCCAGCAGGAGACTCGGCTATGGCTACACCTTC.

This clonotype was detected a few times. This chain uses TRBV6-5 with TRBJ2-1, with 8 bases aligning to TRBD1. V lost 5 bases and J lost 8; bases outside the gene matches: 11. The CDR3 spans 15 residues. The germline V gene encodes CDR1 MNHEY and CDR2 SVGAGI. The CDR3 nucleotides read TGTGCCAGCAGTCGACCGCCAGGACAGGGTCATGAGCAGTTCTTC. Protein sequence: CASSRPPGQGHEQFF.

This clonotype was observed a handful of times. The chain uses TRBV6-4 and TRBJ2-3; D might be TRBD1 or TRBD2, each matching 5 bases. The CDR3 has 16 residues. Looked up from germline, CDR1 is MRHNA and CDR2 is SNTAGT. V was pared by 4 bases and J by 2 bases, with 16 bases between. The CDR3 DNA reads TGTGCCAGCAGTGCATCGACGGGGCGGACCACAGATACGCAGTATTTT. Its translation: CASSASTGRTTDTQYF.

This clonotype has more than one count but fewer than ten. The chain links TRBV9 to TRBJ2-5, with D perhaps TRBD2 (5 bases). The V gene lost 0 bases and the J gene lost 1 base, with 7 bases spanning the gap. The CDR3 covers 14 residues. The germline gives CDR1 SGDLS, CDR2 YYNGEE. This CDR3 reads CASSVGGVQETQYF. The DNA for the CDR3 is TGTGCCAGCAGCGTAGGGGGAGTCCAAGAGACCCAGTACTTC.

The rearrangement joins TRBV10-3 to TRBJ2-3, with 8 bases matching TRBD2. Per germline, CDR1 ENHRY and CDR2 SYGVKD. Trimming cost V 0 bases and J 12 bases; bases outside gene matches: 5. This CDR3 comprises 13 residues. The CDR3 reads CAISESERGPQYF. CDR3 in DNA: TGTGCCATCAGTGAGTCAGAGCGGGGGCCACAGTATTTT.

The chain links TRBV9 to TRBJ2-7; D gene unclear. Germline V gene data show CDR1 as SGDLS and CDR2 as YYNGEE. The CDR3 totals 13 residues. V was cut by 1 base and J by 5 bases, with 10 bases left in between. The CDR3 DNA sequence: TGTGCCAGCAGCGTAACTGGAGCCGACGAGCAGTACTTC. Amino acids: CASSVTGADEQYF.

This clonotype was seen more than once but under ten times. This CDR3 reads CATGQARTDTQYF. CDR3 sequence (DNA): TGTGCCACCGGACAGGCCCGCACAGATACGCAGTATTTT. This chain joins TRBV6-2 or TRBV6-3 and TRBJ2-3; 7 bases agree with TRBD1. V lost 10 bases, J lost 1 base, and 5 bases stayed unmatched. The CDR3 is made up of 13 amino acids. Germline CDR1 MNHEY, CDR2 SVGEGT.

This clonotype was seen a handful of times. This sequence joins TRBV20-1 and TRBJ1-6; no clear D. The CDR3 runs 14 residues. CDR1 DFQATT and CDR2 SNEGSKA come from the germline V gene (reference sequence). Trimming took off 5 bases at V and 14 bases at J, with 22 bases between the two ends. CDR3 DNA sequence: TGCAGTGCTCACGGTGATCCGGCCCAGATGTCCCTCCACTTT. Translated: CSAHGDPAQMSLHF.

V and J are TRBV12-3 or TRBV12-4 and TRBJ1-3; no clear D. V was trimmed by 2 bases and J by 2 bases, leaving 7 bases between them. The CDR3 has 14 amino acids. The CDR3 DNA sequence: TGTGCCAGCAGTTTAAGGGCAACTGGAAACACCATATATTTT. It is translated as CASSLRATGNTIYF.

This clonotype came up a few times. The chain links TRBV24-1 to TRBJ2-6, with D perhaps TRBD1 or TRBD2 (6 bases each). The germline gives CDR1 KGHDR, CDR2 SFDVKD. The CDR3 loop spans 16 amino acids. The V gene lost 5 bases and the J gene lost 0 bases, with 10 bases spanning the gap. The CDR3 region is CATSAGGHSGANVLTF. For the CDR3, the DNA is TGTGCCACCAGTGCCGGGGGCCACTCTGGGGCCAACGTCCTGACTTTC.